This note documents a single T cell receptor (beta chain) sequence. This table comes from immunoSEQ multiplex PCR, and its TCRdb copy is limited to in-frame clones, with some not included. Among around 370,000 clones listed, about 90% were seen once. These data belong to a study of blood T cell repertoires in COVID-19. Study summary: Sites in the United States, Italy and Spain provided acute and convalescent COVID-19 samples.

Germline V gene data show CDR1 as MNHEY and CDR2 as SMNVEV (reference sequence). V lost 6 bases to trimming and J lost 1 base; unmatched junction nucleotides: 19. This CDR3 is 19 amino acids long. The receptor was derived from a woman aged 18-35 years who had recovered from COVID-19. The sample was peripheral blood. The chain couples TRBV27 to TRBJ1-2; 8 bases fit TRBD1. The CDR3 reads CASRTPSGTGPTFNYGYTF. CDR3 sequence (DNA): TGTGCCAGCAGGACACCGTCCGGGACAGGCCCTACTTTTAACTATGGCTACACCTTC.